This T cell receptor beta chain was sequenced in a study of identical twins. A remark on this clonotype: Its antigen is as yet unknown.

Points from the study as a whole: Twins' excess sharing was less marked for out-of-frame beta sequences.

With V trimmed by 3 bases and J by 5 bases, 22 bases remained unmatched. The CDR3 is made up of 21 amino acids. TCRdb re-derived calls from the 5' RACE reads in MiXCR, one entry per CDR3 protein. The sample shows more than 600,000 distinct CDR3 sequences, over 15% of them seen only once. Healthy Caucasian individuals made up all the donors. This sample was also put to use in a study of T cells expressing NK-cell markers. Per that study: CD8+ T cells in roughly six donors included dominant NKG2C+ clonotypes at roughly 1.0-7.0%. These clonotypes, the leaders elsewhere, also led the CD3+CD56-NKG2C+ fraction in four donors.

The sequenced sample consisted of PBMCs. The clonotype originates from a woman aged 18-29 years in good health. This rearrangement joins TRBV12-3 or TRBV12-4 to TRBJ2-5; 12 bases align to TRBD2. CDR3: CASSLSPGTSGRTSREETQYF. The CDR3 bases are TGTGCCAGCAGTTTGTCCCCCGGGACTAGCGGGCGGACGTCACGAGAGGAGACCCAGTACTTC.